This T cell receptor beta chain was observed in a study of human T cells and chemical hapten exposure. The wider study: Patch tests put 0.01% DPC on the upper back, read at 6 days.

Described time point: patch test 3, about 24 weeks after DPC sensitization. Treatment described: therapeutic diphenylcyclopropenone sensitization with weekly scalp DPC. Authors' analysis steps: Sample-level TCR yields exhibited a median of around 90,000, with a range of roughly 20,000 to 750,000. In TCRdb, the RACE reads were re-called with MiXCR into one record per CDR3 protein. TCRdb, not the original authors, processed these V and J calls. Among some 71,000 distinct CDR3 sequences listed, 11% were seen once. The CDR3 runs to 19 residues. Germline V gene data show CDR1 as MNHEY and CDR2 as SVGAGI. Trimming shortened V by 0 bases and J by 0 bases, and 20 bases separated the two germline ends.

The specimen comprised whole blood, sampled in connection with sensitization to the hapten diphenylcyclopropenone (DPC). This chain links TRBV6-5 with TRBJ1-1; weak D call: TRBD1 (5 bases). The sequence was collected from a woman between 45 and 60 years old with alopecia areata. Some clones in this sample may be carry-over from other donors' samples. Here the CDR3 reads CASSYSMDFQGDMNTEAFF. CDR3 DNA sequence: TGTGCCAGCAGTTACTCGATGGACTTCCAAGGGGATATGAACACTGAAGCTTTCTTT.